A selection of T cell receptor beta chains follows, all from one sample in a study of shared clonotypes between healthy human individuals. Using immunoSEQ multiplex PCR, the repertoire was profiled, and TCRdb retains in-frame clones only, with some absent. The sample shows more than 2 million clones, roughly 96% of them seen only once. The sample consisted of naive CD4+ T cells sorted from blood. Receptor source: a man between 18 and 29 years old in good health. Each CDR3 is given with its conserved first and last residue. D genes are given only for firm matches. Size is omitted from some rows. Given values are once, few, many or a class for expanded clones.

v_call	j_call	d_call	clone_size	cdr3_nt	cdr3_aa
TRBV6-5	TRBJ1-1	NA	NA	TGTGCCAGCAGCACAACGACGGGAAGTACTGAAGCTTTCTTT	CASSTTTGSTEAFF
TRBV6-1	TRBJ1-6	NA	NA	TGTGCCAGCAGTGATTCCGTCACGGCAGGGCCAAGTTCACCCCTCCACTTT	CASSDSVTAGPSSPLHF
TRBV11-2	TRBJ2-1	NA	NA	TGTGCCAGCAGCGGGGTTAAGCGGAGCAATGAGCAGTTCTTC	CASSGVKRSNEQFF
TRBV6-6	TRBJ2-7	NA	once	TGTGCCAGCAGTTACTCCGACCGATCCTCCCACGAGCAGTACTTC	CASSYSDRSSHEQYF
TRBV5-1	TRBJ2-7	TRBD1	NA	TGCGCCAGCAGCGTAGAGCTGACAGGGTCCCAGCAGTACTTC	CASSVELTGSQQYF
TRBV29-1	TRBJ2-3	NA	NA	TGCAGCGTTGAATGGCCAGAGACTACAGATACGCAGTATTTT	CSVEWPETTDTQYF
TRBV10-3	TRBJ1-3	NA	NA	TGTGCCATCGGACACAACTCTGGAAACACCATATATTTT	CAIGHNSGNTIYF
TRBV6-1	TRBJ2-7	NA	NA	TGTGCCAGCAGTGTCACATTCTACGAGCAGTACTTC	CASSVTFYEQYF
TRBV18	TRBJ1-4	NA	NA	TGTGCCAGCTCACCACGGAGTACAACTAATGAAAAACTGTTTTTT	CASSPRSTTNEKLFF
TRBV6-5	TRBJ1-5	NA	NA	TGTGCCAGCAGCCGCGGACGGCCCTCAGATCAGCCCCAGCATTTT	CASSRGRPSDQPQHF
TRBV7-9	TRBJ2-3	TRBD2	NA	TGTGCCAGCAGTTTTAGCGGGGTTAGCACAGATACGCAGTATTTT	CASSFSGVSTDTQYF
TRBV10-3	TRBJ1-2	NA	NA	TGTGCCATCAGTGAGTCGACGGCCAGCTATGGCTACACCTTC	CAISESTASYGYTF
TRBV5-5	TRBJ1-1	NA	NA	TGTGCCAGCAGATCACAGGGTGCCAGCACTGAAGCTTTCTTT	CASRSQGASTEAFF
TRBV7-2	TRBJ2-5	NA	NA	TGTGCCAGCAGCTTAGCGGGTTTGGAGACCCAGTACTTC	CASSLAGLETQYF
TRBV2	TRBJ1-5	TRBD1	NA	TGTGCCAGCGAGGATACGGGACAGCTGGGTCAGCCCCAGCATTTT	CASEDTGQLGQPQHF
TRBV5-1	TRBJ1-3	NA	NA	TGCGCCAGCAGCCCGGGACCGTTAACTGGAAACACCATATATTTT	CASSPGPLTGNTIYF
TRBV13	TRBJ2-1	NA	NA	TGTGCCAGCAGCTTAGGCGGGCGGATCTCCTACAATGAGCAGTTCTTC	CASSLGGRISYNEQFF
TRBV5-1	TRBJ2-3	NA	NA	TGCGCCAGCAGCTTTCTAGATACGCAGTATTTT	CASSFLDTQYF
TRBV28	TRBJ2-7	NA	NA	TGTGCCAGCAGCAACACAGGGCGCTCCTACGAGCAGTACTTC	CASSNTGRSYEQYF
TRBV28	TRBJ1-4	NA	NA	TGTGCCAGCAGTTTACGGGGCGCCGCAACTAATGAAAAACTGTTTTTT	CASSLRGAATNEKLFF
TRBV5-4	TRBJ2-7	TRBD1	NA	TGTGCCAGCAGAACGACAGGGATGGGGGAGCAGTACTTC	CASRTTGMGEQYF
TRBV18	TRBJ2-3	NA	NA	TGTGCCAGCTCAACGGGAGCCGCTGCTACGCAGTATTTT	CASSTGAAATQYF
TRBV5-8	TRBJ1-3	TRBD1	NA	TGTGCCAGCAGCTTGGAGGGGGCTAGTGGAAACACCATATATTTT	CASSLEGASGNTIYF
TRBV28	TRBJ2-3	TRBD2	NA	TGTGCCAGCAGTTTAGCGGGGGGCGGGACAGATACGCAGTATTTT	CASSLAGGGTDTQYF
TRBV7-9	TRBJ1-4	NA	NA	TGTGCCAGCAGCTTCGAAGAAAAACTGTTTTTT	CASSFEEKLFF
TRBV25-1	TRBJ1-1	NA	NA	TGTGCCAGCACAGGGCCACCAGGGTACACTGAAGCTTTCTTT	CASTGPPGYTEAFF
TRBV11-1	TRBJ1-1	NA	NA	TGTGCCAGCAGCATAGGGGCAGGGGTCGGGACTGAAGCTTTCTTT	CASSIGAGVGTEAFF
TRBV7-8	TRBJ2-7	NA	NA	TGTGCCAGCAGCTTAAATAACGGGATGCCTGGGGGAAAGAACTACGAGCAGTACTTC	CASSLNNGMPGGKNYEQYF
TRBV7-2	TRBJ2-1	TRBD2	NA	TGTGCCAGCAGCTTACAAGCGGGAGGGCTCGGTGAGCAGTTCTTC	CASSLQAGGLGEQFF
TRBV5-6	TRBJ2-7	TRBD2	NA	TGTGCCAGCAGCTTGGGCAGAGCGGGACGGCAGTACTTC	CASSLGRAGRQYF
TRBV19	TRBJ1-4	TRBD1	NA	TGTGCCAGTAGTCGACAGGGGACTAATGAAAAACTGTTTTTT	CASSRQGTNEKLFF
TRBV7-9	TRBJ1-1	NA	few	TGTGCCAGCAGCAAACGGGAGGGACTCGCCGTTGGATTAGAAGCTTTCTTT	CASSKREGLAVGLEAFF
TRBV9	TRBJ2-7	TRBD2	NA	TGTGCCAGCAGCCATACCGGGACTAGCGGGAGGGGTGACGAGCAGTACTTC	CASSHTGTSGRGDEQYF
TRBV12-2	TRBJ2-7	NA	NA	TGTGCAAGTCGCTTCCACCGGGACAGGGACCACCCTGGGGTAATTTGGGGAAGGTACGAGCAGTACTTC	CASRFHRDRDHPGVIWGRYEQYF
TRBV5-3	TRBJ1-5	NA	NA	TGTGCCAGAAGCATCCGTCAGCGCCCCTATCAGCCCCAGCATTTT	CARSIRQRPYQPQHF
TRBV7-2	TRBJ2-1	NA	NA	TGTGCCAGCAGCTTAGCGGAGCGGTCCTCCTACAATGAGCAGTTCTTC	CASSLAERSSYNEQFF
TRBV11-2	TRBJ2-5	NA	NA	TGTGCCAGCAGCGCGGCGGGGCGGGAGACCCAGTACTTC	CASSAAGRETQYF
TRBV28	TRBJ2-6	NA	once	TGTGCCAGCAGTTTAAGTGGCAGCTCTGGGGCCAACGTCCTGACTTTC	CASSLSGSSGANVLTF
TRBV13	TRBJ2-1	NA	NA	TGTGCCAGCAGCCCAAGGGGGTATACCTACAATGAGCAGTTCTTC	CASSPRGYTYNEQFF
TRBV18	TRBJ1-1	NA	NA	TGTGCCAGCTCACAAGACATAAACACTGAAGCTTTCTTT	CASSQDINTEAFF
TRBV19	TRBJ1-2	NA	NA	TGTGCCAGTAGTATAGGCATGGGCACCAAATTGTATGGCTACACCTTC	CASSIGMGTKLYGYTF